These T cell receptor beta chains were read from a single sample in a study of T-cell memory formation after mild COVID-19. TCRdb processed the 5' RACE reads anew with MiXCR; each CDR3 protein has one entry. The sample lists hundreds of thousands of distinct CDR3 sequences; around a sixth were seen once. Sequencing was performed on PBMCs or a T cell subset sorted from them (not recorded which). The receptors stem from an adult woman who had mild COVID-19 (a few samples of this study predate the infection). Cell type and time point are not known. Both conserved end residues are part of each CDR3. Each record gives: CDR3 protein, CDR3 DNA, CDR3 length, V gene, clone size, J gene, D gene. A D gene is named only where the DNA matches it firmly. Some rows have no size entry. The others give once, few or many, or a class for an expanded clone.

CATAAPGGELFF	TGTGCCACCGCAGCCCCGGGCGGGGAGCTGTTTTTT	12	TRBV24-1	few	TRBJ2-2	-
CASSSATVGNTEAFF	TGTGCCAGCAGCTCGGCGACCGTTGGGAACACTGAAGCTTTCTTT	15	TRBV5-6	-	TRBJ1-1	-
CASSLLAPSGGANVLTF	TGTGCCAGCAGTTTATTGGCCCCCTCAGGAGGGGCCAACGTCCTGACTTTC	17	TRBV27	-	TRBJ2-6	-
CASSEGTGRAGANVLTF	TGTGCCAGCAGTGAAGGCACAGGGAGGGCTGGGGCCAACGTCCTGACTTTC	17	TRBV25-1	-	TRBJ2-6	-
CASSVPSGKSSYEQYF	TGTGCCAGCAGCGTGCCTAGCGGTAAAAGCTCCTACGAGCAGTACTTC	16	TRBV9	many	TRBJ2-7	TRBD2
CASSQAGALEGETQYF	TGCGCCAGCAGCCAAGCCGGGGCCTTGGAGGGAGAGACCCAGTACTTC	16	TRBV4-3	few	TRBJ2-5	-
CASSFPGSEQYF	TGTGCCAGCAGTTTCCCCGGGTCCGAGCAGTACTTC	12	TRBV12-3/TRBV12-4	few	TRBJ2-7	-
CASGPGQGSYEQYF	TGCGCCAGCGGACCGGGACAGGGCTCCTACGAGCAGTACTTC	14	TRBV5-1	-	TRBJ2-7	TRBD1
CASSLEPLTGTYEQYF	TGTGCCAGCAGCTTAGAACCGTTGACAGGCACCTACGAGCAGTACTTC	16	TRBV7-3	-	TRBJ2-7	-
CASSLERQGESGVAKNIQYF	TGTGCCAGCAGCTTAGAGAGACAGGGTGAGAGTGGAGTGGCCAAAAACATTCAGTACTTC	20	TRBV7-8	few	TRBJ2-4	TRBD1
CASMGGNSPLHF	TGCGCCAGCATGGGGGGGAATTCACCCCTCCACTTT	12	TRBV4-1	-	TRBJ1-6	-
CATRPSGVTGELFF	TGTGCCACCAGACCAAGTGGGGTGACCGGGGAGCTGTTTTTT	14	TRBV24-1	-	TRBJ2-2	-
CASSFLSGVTEAFF	TGCGCCAGCAGCTTTCTCTCAGGGGTCACTGAAGCTTTCTTT	14	TRBV5-1	-	TRBJ1-1	-
CASSETDYEQYF	TGTGCCAGCAGCGAGACAGACTACGAGCAGTACTTC	12	TRBV9	-	TRBJ2-7	-
CASQPPRGPRAGEQYF	TGTGCCAGCCAACCCCCCCGCGGCCCGAGAGCGGGGGAGCAGTACTTC	16	TRBV7-9	-	TRBJ2-7	TRBD2
CSASSSGTGFFHEQYF	TGCAGTGCTAGTAGTAGTGGGACAGGGTTTTTCCACGAGCAGTACTTC	16	TRBV20-1	few	TRBJ2-7	TRBD1
CASSLYTRGRPRSEQYF	TGTGCCAGCAGCTTGTATACTCGCGGCAGACCCAGGTCCGAGCAGTACTTC	17	TRBV5-6	-	TRBJ2-7	-
CASSLDGGAYEQYF	TGTGCCAGCAGCTTAGACGGCGGAGCCTACGAGCAGTACTTC	14	TRBV7-3	few	TRBJ2-7	-
CATSDRFYGYTF	TGTGCCACCAGTGACCGGTTCTATGGCTACACCTTC	12	TRBV24-1	few	TRBJ1-2	-
CASRGETGYTEAFF	TGTGCCAGCAGGGGGGAGACAGGGTACACTGAAGCTTTCTTT	14	TRBV2	-	TRBJ1-1	TRBD1
CASSLLGIRNTEAFF	TGTGCCAGCAGCCTATTAGGGATTAGGAACACTGAAGCTTTCTTT	15	TRBV7-9	few	TRBJ1-1	-
CSAREAPGEADYGYTF	TGCAGTGCTAGAGAGGCACCGGGCGAGGCGGACTATGGCTACACCTTC	16	TRBV20-1	-	TRBJ1-2	-
CASTPEGQDYNEQFF	TGTGCCAGCACCCCGGAGGGACAGGACTACAATGAGCAGTTCTTC	15	TRBV6-2/TRBV6-3	few	TRBJ2-1	TRBD1
CASSLARGHEYF	TGTGCCAGCAGCTTAGCTCGTGGTCATGAGTACTTC	12	TRBV7-9	-	TRBJ2-7	-